The sample holds a few counts of the clone carrying this TCR beta chain. The sample belongs to a study of T cells in Graves' hyperthyroidism and ophthalmopathy. Across the whole study: Peripheral blood collection took place at initial diagnosis, before any treatment.

The CDR3 has 15 amino acids. V was cut by 3 bases and J by 1 base, with 10 bases left in between. Amplified TCR beta CDR3 regions derived from RNA transcripts. HTBI primers drove first-round RT-PCR of the TCR CDR3. Via MiXCR, TCRdb re-called the multiplex PCR reads, giving one row per CDR3 protein. The sample has fewer than 800,000 distinct CDR3 sequences, 15% to 20% seen once. The sequenced sample consisted of blood. This clonotype was obtained from a man aged 18 to 30 with Graves' hyperthyroidism. V and J are TRBV12-3 or TRBV12-4 and TRBJ1-3; D possibly corresponds to TRBD1 (6 bases). The CDR3 reads CASSLTGRSGNTIYF. CDR3 sequence (DNA): TGTGCCAGCAGTTTGACAGGTCGTTCTGGAAACACCATATATTTT.